The clone carrying this TCR beta chain occurred a few times. The antigen remains undetermined. The sample belongs to a study of blood T cells in healthy people across ages. Study-level findings and limits: Measured against age, TCR beta diversity per million T cells decreased in a roughly linear manner.

The use of a sample-barcoded 5' primer and a J-beta primer mix characterized a second PCR of about 6 to 12 cycles. TCRdb re-called the 5' RACE reads with MiXCR, one entry per CDR3 protein. The data contain roughly 800,000 distinct CDR3 sequences, nearly 60% of them seen just once; the ten biggest clones take up approximately 20%. V gave up 7 bases and J gave up 5 bases; unmatched junction bases: 6. In germline, CDR1 is MNHEY, CDR2 SVGEGT. The CDR3 covers 13 residues. Sequencing was performed on blood. This TCR came from a man aged 25-45 years in good health. The rearrangement joins TRBV6-2 or TRBV6-3 to TRBJ2-7; 9 positions match TRBD2. CDR3 coding DNA: TGTGCCAGCACCAAAGCGGGGGGTAACGAGCAGTACTTC. Translated, it gives CASTKAGGNEQYF.